The rows below give T cell receptor beta chains drawn from one sample of a study of blood T cells in healthy people across ages. MiXCR was run by TCRdb on the 5' RACE reads, yielding one entry per CDR3 protein. Of about 640,000 distinct CDR3 sequences in the sample, about 30% were seen once. Sequencing was done on a sample of blood. The receptor source for this set is a woman over 75 in good health. Each CDR3 is given with its conserved first and last residue. Each record gives: clone size, D gene, V gene, J gene, CDR3 DNA, CDR3 protein. A D gene is named only where the DNA matches it firmly. Clone size is stated in some rows and not others, as once, few, many or a class when expanded.

size: NA; D: NA; V: TRBV7-2; J: TRBJ2-5; DNA: TGTGCCAGCAGCTTAGGCCGCCTAGAAGGTGAGCAGTACTTC; CDR3: CASSLGRLEGEQYF
size: many; D: NA; V: TRBV7-9; J: TRBJ2-2; DNA: TGTGCCAGCAGCTCGGTAACAGGGACCGGGGAGCTGTTTTTT; CDR3: CASSSVTGTGELFF
size: NA; D: NA; V: TRBV20-1; J: TRBJ1-2; DNA: TGCAGTGCAACTCCCCGAGGGGGGCTCGTAGGTGGCTACACCTTC; CDR3: CSATPRGGLVGGYTF
size: NA; D: NA; V: TRBV6-5; J: TRBJ1-1; DNA: TGTGCCAGCAGTTACGGGGCGGGCGGCATGAGCACTGAAGCTTTCTTT; CDR3: CASSYGAGGMSTEAFF
size: many; D: TRBD1; V: TRBV4-3; J: TRBJ2-4; DNA: TGCGCCAGCAGCCCCAGGGGGACAGGGTTAGCCAAAAACATTCAGTACTTC; CDR3: CASSPRGTGLAKNIQYF
size: NA; D: NA; V: TRBV2; J: TRBJ1-4; DNA: TGTGCCAATAGCGCGGGATTCAGGGAAGAACTGTTTTTT; CDR3: CANSAGFREELFF
size: many; D: TRBD1; V: TRBV7-2; J: TRBJ1-2; DNA: TGTGCCAGCAGCTTAGCGATGACAGGGACTCATGGCTACACCTTC; CDR3: CASSLAMTGTHGYTF
size: many; D: NA; V: TRBV20-1; J: TRBJ2-7; DNA: TGCAGTGTCTCTTCCAGGGAAGTCTACGAGCAGTACTTC; CDR3: CSVSSREVYEQYF
size: NA; D: NA; V: TRBV12-3/TRBV12-4; J: TRBJ1-1; DNA: TGTGGCAGCAGTTTCATGAACATGAACACTGAAGCTTTCTTT; CDR3: CGSSFMNMNTEAFF
size: NA; D: NA; V: TRBV7-2; J: TRBJ1-5; DNA: TGTGCCAGCAGCGAAAGTGCGGCAGGGTTTGGTCAGCCCCAGCATTTT; CDR3: CASSESAAGFGQPQHF
size: many; D: TRBD2; V: TRBV4-1; J: TRBJ2-1; DNA: TGCGCCAGCAGCCAAGATTACGGAGGAGCGGGGCGTTACAATGAGCAGTTCTTC; CDR3: CASSQDYGGAGRYNEQFF
size: many; D: NA; V: TRBV11-2; J: TRBJ2-7; DNA: TGTGCCAGCGTCCAGACCCCCTCAAGCGAGCAGTACTTC; CDR3: CASVQTPSSEQYF
size: many; D: NA; V: TRBV4-3; J: TRBJ1-2; DNA: TGCGCCAGCAGCCAAGAGGGGGACGGCTACTATGGCTACACCTTC; CDR3: CASSQEGDGYYGYTF
size: many; D: NA; V: TRBV25-1; J: TRBJ1-2; DNA: TGTGCCAGCAGTGAACGAGCTAACTATGGCTACACCTTC; CDR3: CASSERANYGYTF
size: few; D: NA; V: TRBV30; J: TRBJ1-1; DNA: TGTGCCTCCCAAACTTCAGGGGATCGGGCTTTCTTT; CDR3: CASQTSGDRAFF
size: many; D: NA; V: TRBV12-3/TRBV12-4; J: TRBJ2-1; DNA: TGTGCCAGCAGTTTAGAGCCCATCGCCGGCAATGAGCAGTTCTTC; CDR3: CASSLEPIAGNEQFF
size: NA; D: TRBD1; V: TRBV20-1; J: TRBJ1-5; DNA: TGCAGTGCAGCAACCGGGACAGGGAGAAATCAGCCCCAGCATTTT; CDR3: CSAATGTGRNQPQHF
size: NA; D: NA; V: TRBV6-2/TRBV6-3; J: TRBJ2-1; DNA: TGTGCCAGCAGTCGGGGGAGACCTTCCTACAATGAGCAGTTCTTC; CDR3: CASSRGRPSYNEQFF
size: many; D: TRBD2; V: TRBV10-3; J: TRBJ2-3; DNA: TGTGCCATCAGTGAACGGAAGACTAGCGGGGGAAACACAGATACGCAGTATTTT; CDR3: CAISERKTSGGNTDTQYF
size: NA; D: NA; V: TRBV7-9; J: TRBJ2-3; DNA: TGTGCCAGCAGCTTGTATCTGGGGATTAGCACAGATACGCAGTATTTT; CDR3: CASSLYLGISTDTQYF
size: many; D: TRBD2; V: TRBV3-1; J: TRBJ2-1; DNA: TGTGCCAGCAGCCAAGAGCGGGGGGCTCAAGAAGAGCAGTTCTTC; CDR3: CASSQERGAQEEQFF
size: NA; D: NA; V: TRBV5-6; J: TRBJ1-4; DNA: TGTGCCAGCAGCTTGACAGGGATCAGCGAAAAACTGTTTTTT; CDR3: CASSLTGISEKLFF
size: few; D: NA; V: TRBV6-5; J: TRBJ1-2; DNA: TGTGCCAGCAGTGACCGCCTTCGGGACTATGGCCACACCTTC; CDR3: CASSDRLRDYGHTF
size: NA; D: TRBD1; V: TRBV11-2; J: TRBJ1-5; DNA: TGTGCCAGCAGCTCCGAGGGCTCGGGACAGAATCAGCCCCAGCATTTT; CDR3: CASSSEGSGQNQPQHF
size: many; D: NA; V: TRBV6-5; J: TRBJ1-4; DNA: TGTGCCAGCAGTTACTCGAACAGGCCCTCAACTAATGAAAAACTGTTTTTT; CDR3: CASSYSNRPSTNEKLFF
size: NA; D: NA; V: TRBV6-5; J: TRBJ1-6; DNA: TGTGCCAGCAGTTACGAATCCGGACGGCCCCTTAGGGCTTCACCCCTCCACTTT; CDR3: CASSYESGRPLRASPLHF
size: few; D: TRBD1; V: TRBV11-2; J: TRBJ1-2; DNA: TGTGCCAGCAGCTTGCGGCGACAGGGGTTGAACTATGGCTACACCTTC; CDR3: CASSLRRQGLNYGYTF
size: NA; D: NA; V: TRBV3-1; J: TRBJ2-5; DNA: TGTGCCAGCAGCTTTATTGGCGATGAGCAGTACTTC; CDR3: CASSFIGDEQYF
size: NA; D: TRBD1; V: TRBV30; J: TRBJ2-5; DNA: TGTGCCTGGAGTCGCAGGGGGCGCGAGGAGACCCAGTACTTC; CDR3: CAWSRRGREETQYF